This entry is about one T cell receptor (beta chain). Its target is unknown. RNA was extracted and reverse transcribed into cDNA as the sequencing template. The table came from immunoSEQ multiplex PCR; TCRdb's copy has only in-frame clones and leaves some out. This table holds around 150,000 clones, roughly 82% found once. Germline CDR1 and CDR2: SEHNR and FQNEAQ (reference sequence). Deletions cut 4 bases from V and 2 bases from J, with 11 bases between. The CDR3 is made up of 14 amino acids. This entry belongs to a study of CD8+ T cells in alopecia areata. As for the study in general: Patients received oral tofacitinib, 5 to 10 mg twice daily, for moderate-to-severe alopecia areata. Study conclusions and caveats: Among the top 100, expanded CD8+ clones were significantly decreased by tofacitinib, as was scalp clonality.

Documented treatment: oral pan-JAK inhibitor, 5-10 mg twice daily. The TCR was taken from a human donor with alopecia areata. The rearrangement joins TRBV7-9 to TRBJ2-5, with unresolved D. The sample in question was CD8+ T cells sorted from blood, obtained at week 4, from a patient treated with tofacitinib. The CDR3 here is CASSSTELQETQYF. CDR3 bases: TGTGCCAGCAGCTCTACAGAACTTCAAGAGACCCAGTACTTC.